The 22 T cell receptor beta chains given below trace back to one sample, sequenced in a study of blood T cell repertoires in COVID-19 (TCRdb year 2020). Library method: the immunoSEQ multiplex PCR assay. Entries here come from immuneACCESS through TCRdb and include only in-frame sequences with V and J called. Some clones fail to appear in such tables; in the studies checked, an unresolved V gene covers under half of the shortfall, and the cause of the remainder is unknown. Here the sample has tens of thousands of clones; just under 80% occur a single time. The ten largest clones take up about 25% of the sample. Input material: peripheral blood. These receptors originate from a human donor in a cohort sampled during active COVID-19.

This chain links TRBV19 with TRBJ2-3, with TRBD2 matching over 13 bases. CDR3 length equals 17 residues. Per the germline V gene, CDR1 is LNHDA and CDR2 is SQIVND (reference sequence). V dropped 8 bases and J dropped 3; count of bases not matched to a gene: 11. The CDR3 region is CASGSLAGGHRTDTQYF. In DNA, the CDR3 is TGTGCCAGTGGTTCACTAGCGGGAGGGCATAGGACAGATACGCAGTATTTT.

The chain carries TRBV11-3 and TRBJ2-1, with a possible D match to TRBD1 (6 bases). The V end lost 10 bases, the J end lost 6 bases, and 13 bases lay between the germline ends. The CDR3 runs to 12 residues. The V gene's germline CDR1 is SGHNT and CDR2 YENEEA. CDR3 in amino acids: CATRKGVNEQFF. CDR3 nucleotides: TGTGCCACCCGTAAGGGGGTCAATGAGCAGTTCTTC.

In DNA, the CDR3 is TGTGCCAGCAGCTTTTCTTTTGGACAGGCCGTCAATCAGCCCCAGCATTTT. This gives the protein CASSFSFGQAVNQPQHF. The chain links TRBV7-3 to TRBJ1-5; 7 nucleotides agree with TRBD1. CDR1 SGHTA and CDR2 FQGTGA come from the germline V gene. The CDR3 contains 17 residues. The ends lost 3 bases at V and 3 bases at J; junction bases unmatched: 11.

The chain's CDR3 is CSADSGTYNEQFF. CDR3 bases: TGCAGCGCCGATAGCGGTACCTACAATGAGCAGTTCTTC. V and J are TRBV29-1 and TRBJ2-1, with D possibly TRBD2 on 6 matching bases. With 7 bases removed from V and 2 bases from J, the gap between germline ends came to 12 bases. From germline, CDR1 is SQVTM and CDR2 ANQGSEA. The CDR3 is 13 amino acids.

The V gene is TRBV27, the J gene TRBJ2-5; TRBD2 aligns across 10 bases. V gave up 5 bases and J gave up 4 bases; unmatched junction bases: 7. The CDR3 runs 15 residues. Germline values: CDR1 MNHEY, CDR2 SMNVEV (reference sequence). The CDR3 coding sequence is TGTGCCAGCAGTCGAACACTAGCGGGGAGAGAGACCCAGTACTTC. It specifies CASSRTLAGRETQYF.

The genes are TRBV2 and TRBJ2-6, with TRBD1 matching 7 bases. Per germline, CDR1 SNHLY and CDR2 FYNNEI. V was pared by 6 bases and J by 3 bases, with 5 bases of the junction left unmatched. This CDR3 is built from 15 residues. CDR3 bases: TGTGCCAGCAGCCCCAGGGGGTATGGGGCCAACGTCCTGACTTTC. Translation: CASSPRGYGANVLTF.

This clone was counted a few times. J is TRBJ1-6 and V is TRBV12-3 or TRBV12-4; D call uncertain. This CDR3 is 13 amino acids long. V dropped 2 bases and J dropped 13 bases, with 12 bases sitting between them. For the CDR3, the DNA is TGTGCCAGCAGTTTAACGGGAAACCCGCCCCTCCACTTT. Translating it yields CASSLTGNPPLHF.

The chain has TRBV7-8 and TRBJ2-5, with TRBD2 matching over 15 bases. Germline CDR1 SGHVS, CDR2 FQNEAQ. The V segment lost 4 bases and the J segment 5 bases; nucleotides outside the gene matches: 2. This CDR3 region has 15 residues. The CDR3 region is CASSWTSGREETQYF. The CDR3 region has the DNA TGTGCCAGCAGCTGGACTAGCGGGAGGGAGGAGACCCAGTACTTC.

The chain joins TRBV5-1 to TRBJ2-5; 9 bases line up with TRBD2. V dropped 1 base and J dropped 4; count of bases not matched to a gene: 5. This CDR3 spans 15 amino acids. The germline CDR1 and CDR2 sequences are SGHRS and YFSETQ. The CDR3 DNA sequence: TGCGCCAGCAGCTTGAGTCCTAGCGGGGTAGAGACCCAGTACTTC. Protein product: CASSLSPSGVETQYF.

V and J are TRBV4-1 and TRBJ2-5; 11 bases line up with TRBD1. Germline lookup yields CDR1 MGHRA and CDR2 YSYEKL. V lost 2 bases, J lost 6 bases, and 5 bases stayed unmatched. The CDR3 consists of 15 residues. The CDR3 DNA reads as TGCGCCAGCAGCCAATCTGGACAGGGGGCGAAGACCCAGTACTTC. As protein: CASSQSGQGAKTQYF.

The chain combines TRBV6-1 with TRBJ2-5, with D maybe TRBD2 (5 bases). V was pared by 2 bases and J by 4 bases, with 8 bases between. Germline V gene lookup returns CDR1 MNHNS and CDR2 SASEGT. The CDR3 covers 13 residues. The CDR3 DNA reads TGTGCCAGCAGTGAACTGACTACAGAGACCCAGTACTTC. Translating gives CASSELTTETQYF.

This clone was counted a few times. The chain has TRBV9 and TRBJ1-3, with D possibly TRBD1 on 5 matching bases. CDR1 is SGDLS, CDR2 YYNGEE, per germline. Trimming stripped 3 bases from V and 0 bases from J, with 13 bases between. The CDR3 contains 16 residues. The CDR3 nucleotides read TGTGCCAGCAGCGCACTCTCTAGGGGCTCTGGAAACACCATATATTTT. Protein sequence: CASSALSRGSGNTIYF.

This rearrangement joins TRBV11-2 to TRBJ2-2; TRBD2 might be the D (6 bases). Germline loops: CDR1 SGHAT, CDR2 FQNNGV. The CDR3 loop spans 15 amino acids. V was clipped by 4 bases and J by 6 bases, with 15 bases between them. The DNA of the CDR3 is TGTGCCAGCAGCTCCCAACGGGAGCTGGCCGGGGAGCTGTTTTTT. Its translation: CASSSQRELAGELFF.

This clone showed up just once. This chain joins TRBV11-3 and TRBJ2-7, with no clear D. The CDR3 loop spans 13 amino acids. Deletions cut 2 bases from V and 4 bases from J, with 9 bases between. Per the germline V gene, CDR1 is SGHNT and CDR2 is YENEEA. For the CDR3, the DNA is TGTGCCAGCAGCTTATATAGCCGGTACGAGCAGTACTTC. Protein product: CASSLYSRYEQYF.

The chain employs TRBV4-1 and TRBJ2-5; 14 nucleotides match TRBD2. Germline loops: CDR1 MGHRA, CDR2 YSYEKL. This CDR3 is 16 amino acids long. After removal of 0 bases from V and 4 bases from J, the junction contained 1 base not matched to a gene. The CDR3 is CASSQDGTSGRETQYF. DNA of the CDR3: TGCGCCAGCAGCCAAGATGGGACTAGCGGGAGAGAGACCCAGTACTTC.

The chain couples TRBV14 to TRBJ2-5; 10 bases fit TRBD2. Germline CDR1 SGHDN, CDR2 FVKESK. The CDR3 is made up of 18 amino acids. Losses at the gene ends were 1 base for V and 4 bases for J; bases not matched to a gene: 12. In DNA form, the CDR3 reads TGTGCCAGCAGCCAAGTTAGGCTAGCGGGGGCGTCAGGAGAGACCCAGTACTTC. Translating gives CASSQVRLAGASGETQYF.

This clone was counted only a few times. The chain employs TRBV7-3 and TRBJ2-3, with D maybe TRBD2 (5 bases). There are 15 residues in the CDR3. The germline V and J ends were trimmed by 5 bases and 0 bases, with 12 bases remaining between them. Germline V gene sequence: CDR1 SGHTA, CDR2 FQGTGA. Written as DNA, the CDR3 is TGTGCCAGCAGCCCGATCCCGGGGAGCACAGATACGCAGTATTTT. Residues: CASSPIPGSTDTQYF.

This chain's CDR3 is CASSRDRDGYTF. The CDR3 DNA reads TGTGCCAGCAGTCGGGACAGGGATGGCTACACCTTC. The rearrangement uses TRBV28 and TRBJ1-2; 9 bases agree with TRBD1. The CDR3 loop spans 12 amino acids. Unmatched junction bases numbered 1, after V lost 5 bases and J lost 6 bases. CDR1 MDHEN and CDR2 SYDVKM come from the germline V gene.

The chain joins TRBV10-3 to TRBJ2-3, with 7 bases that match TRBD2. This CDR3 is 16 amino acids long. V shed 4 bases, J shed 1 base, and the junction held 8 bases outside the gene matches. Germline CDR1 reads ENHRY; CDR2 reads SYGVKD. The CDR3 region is CAISVGRESGTDTQYF. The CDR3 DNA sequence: TGTGCCATCAGTGTCGGGCGGGAGTCTGGCACAGATACGCAGTATTTT.

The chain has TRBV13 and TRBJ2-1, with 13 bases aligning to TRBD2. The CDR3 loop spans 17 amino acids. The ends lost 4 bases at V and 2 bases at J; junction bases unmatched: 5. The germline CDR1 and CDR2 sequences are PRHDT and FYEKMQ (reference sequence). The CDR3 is CASSYRTSGGTYNEQFF. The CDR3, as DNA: TGTGCCAGCAGCTATAGGACTAGCGGGGGTACCTACAATGAGCAGTTCTTC. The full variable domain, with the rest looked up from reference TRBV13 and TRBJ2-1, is AAGVIQSPRHLIKEKRETATLKCYPIPRHDTVYWYQQGPGQDPQFLISFYEKMQSDKGSIPDRFSAQQFSDYHSELNMSSLELGDSALYFCASSYRTSGGTYNEQFFGPGTRLTVL.

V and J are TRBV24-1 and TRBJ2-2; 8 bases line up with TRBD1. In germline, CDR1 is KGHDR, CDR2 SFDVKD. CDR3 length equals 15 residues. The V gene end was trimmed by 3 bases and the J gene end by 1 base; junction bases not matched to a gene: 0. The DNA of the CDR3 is TGTGCCACCAGTGATGACAGGGGGAACACCGGGGAGCTGTTTTTT. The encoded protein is CATSDDRGNTGELFF.

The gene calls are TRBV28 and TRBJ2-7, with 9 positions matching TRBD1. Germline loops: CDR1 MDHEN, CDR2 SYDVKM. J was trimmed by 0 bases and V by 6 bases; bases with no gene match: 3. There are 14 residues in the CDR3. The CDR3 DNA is TGTGCCAGCAGGGGGACAGGGAGCTCCTACGAGCAGTACTTC. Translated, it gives CASRGTGSSYEQYF.